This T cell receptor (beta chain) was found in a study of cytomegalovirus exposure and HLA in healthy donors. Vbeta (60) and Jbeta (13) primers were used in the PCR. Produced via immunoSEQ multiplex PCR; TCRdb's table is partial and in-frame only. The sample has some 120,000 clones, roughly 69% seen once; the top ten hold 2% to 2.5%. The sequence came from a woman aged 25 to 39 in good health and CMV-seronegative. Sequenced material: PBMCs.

The CDR3 reads CASSHRTSGRGTSYEQYF. The DNA for the CDR3 is TGTGCCAGTAGTCACCGGACTAGCGGGAGGGGGACCTCCTACGAGCAGTACTTC. J is TRBJ2-7 and V is TRBV19; 15 nucleotides agree with TRBD2. CDR1 is LNHDA, CDR2 SQIVND, per germline (reference sequence). V was pared by 5 bases and J by 0 bases, with 8 bases of the junction left unmatched. CDR3 length: 18 amino acids.